This passage covers 15 T cell receptor beta chains from one sample sequenced in a study of cytomegalovirus exposure and HLA in healthy donors. Both 60 Vbeta primers and 13 Jbeta primers went into the PCR. TCRdb's copy holds only in-frame clones and misses some; the assay was immunoSEQ multiplex PCR. The sample holds about 96,000 clones; roughly 73% are singletons and the top ten take about 7%. The sequenced sample consisted of PBMCs. These receptors came from a man aged 45-65 years in good health and CMV-seropositive.

The chain employs TRBV29-1 and TRBJ2-1, with 9 bases aligning to TRBD1. J was trimmed by 9 bases and V by 7 bases; bases with no gene match: 10. Germline CDR1 reads SQVTM; CDR2 reads ANQGSEA. This CDR3 spans 13 amino acids. The CDR3 region has the DNA TGCAGCGGTAAGGACAGGGGATATTTTGAGCAGTTCTTC. This codes for CSGKDRGYFEQFF.

The V and J genes are TRBV5-1 and TRBJ1-4, with 10 bases lining up with TRBD1. There are 16 residues in the CDR3. The V and J ends lost 0 bases and 5 bases, in that order; junction bases with no gene match: 4. Per the germline V gene, CDR1 is SGHRS and CDR2 is YFSETQ. As DNA, the CDR3 is TGCGCCAGCAGCTTGGATGGACAGGGGGGAAATGAAAAACTGTTTTTT. Its translation: CASSLDGQGGNEKLFF.

This rearrangement joins TRBV7-8 to TRBJ1-5; D may be TRBD1 (6 bases). V was clipped by 1 base and J by 2 bases, with 15 bases between them. The germline V gene encodes CDR1 SGHVS and CDR2 FQNEAQ. The CDR3 consists of 17 residues. Here the CDR3 DNA reads TGTGCCAGCAGCTTAGGTTGGGGGGGCGCGGGCAATCAGCCCCAGCATTTT. Translation gives CASSLGWGGAGNQPQHF.

The chain joins TRBV9 to TRBJ2-5; D unresolved. Trimming took 5 bases from V and 1 from J, leaving 9 bases between them. Looked up from germline, CDR1 is SGDLS and CDR2 is YYNGEE. This CDR3 has 13 amino acids. The CDR3 nucleotides read TGTGCCAGCAGTCCGCAGTCCCAAGAGACCCAGTACTTC. It encodes CASSPQSQETQYF.

This chain uses TRBV6-5 with TRBJ1-1; D is ambiguous. V was pared by 7 bases and J by 1 base, with 13 bases between. The CDR3 totals 14 residues. The germline CDR1 and CDR2 sequences are MNHEY and SVGAGI. The CDR3 loop is CASTQNERNTEAFF. DNA of the CDR3: TGTGCCAGCACCCAAAACGAGAGGAACACTGAAGCTTTCTTT.

This chain connects TRBV7-3 to TRBJ1-2; no reliable D call. V lost 2 bases and J 8 bases, leaving 12 bases between the germline ends. Germline-derived CDR1 and CDR2 are SGHTA and FQGTGA. CDR3 length equals 13 residues. The CDR3 DNA follows: TGTGCCAGCAGCTTAGAAACTTTAGAAGGCTACACCTTC. Encoded protein: CASSLETLEGYTF. Complete variable domain (other parts from reference TRBV7-3 and TRBJ1-2): GAGVSQTPSNKVTEKGKYVELRCDPISGHTALYWYRQSLGQGPEFLIYFQGTGAADDSGLPNDRFFAVRPEGSVSTLKIQRTERGDSAVYLCASSLETLEGYTFGSGTRLTVV.

The rearrangement uses TRBV27 and TRBJ1-2, with D perhaps TRBD1 (5 bases). The CDR3 is made up of 12 amino acids. Germline CDR1 reads MNHEY; CDR2 reads SMNVEV (reference sequence). V lost 8 bases and J 4 bases, leaving 11 bases between the germline ends. As DNA, the CDR3 is TGTGCCAGCGCTAACGGGGGCTATGGCTACACCTTC. It specifies CASANGGYGYTF.

V is TRBV10-3 and J is TRBJ1-1, with 7 bases fitting TRBD1. There are 13 residues in the CDR3. Germline lookup yields CDR1 ENHRY and CDR2 SYGVKD. V trimming: 11 bases; J trimming: 0 bases; junction bases outside the gene matches: 6. This CDR3 reads CAVQGDLNTEAFF. Written as DNA, the CDR3 is TGTGCCGTCCAGGGGGACCTGAACACTGAAGCTTTCTTT.

V usage is TRBV7-2 and J usage is TRBJ2-1, with TRBD2 identical over 8 bases. This CDR3 region has 14 residues. Germline V gives CDR1 SGHTA, CDR2 FQGNSA. Germline trimming cut 6 bases from V and 8 bases from J; bases unmatched to any gene: 9. The CDR3 DNA is TGTGCCAGCAGGGAGCGGGGGCCTTCTTATGAGCAGTTCTTC. It codes for CASRERGPSYEQFF.

This chain connects TRBV7-2 to TRBJ1-1; D perhaps matches TRBD1 (6 bases). CDR1 and CDR2 (germline): SGHTA, FQGNSA. The V gene lost 5 bases and the J gene lost 11 bases, with 12 bases spanning the gap. This CDR3 region has 11 residues. The CDR3 is CASSQYREAFF. As DNA, the CDR3 is TGTGCCAGCAGCCAGTACAGGGAGGCTTTCTTT.

This clone was observed a few times. This chain joins TRBV29-1 and TRBJ2-5; weak D call: TRBD1 (6 bases). V was clipped by 5 bases and J by 2 bases, with 15 bases between them. Germline V gene data show CDR1 as SQVTM and CDR2 as ANQGSEA. The CDR3 contains 14 residues. This CDR3 reads CSVQTQGWQETQYF. CDR3 nucleotides: TGCAGCGTTCAAACCCAGGGGTGGCAAGAGACCCAGTACTTC.

The count of this clone is one. The chain links TRBV13 to TRBJ2-3, with 8 bases identical to TRBD2. Germline V lookup: CDR1 PRHDT, CDR2 FYEKMQ (reference sequence). Unmatched junction bases numbered 9, after V lost 3 bases and J lost 4 bases. The CDR3 contains 16 residues. The CDR3 here is CASSLGAGAGADTQYF. For the CDR3, the DNA is TGTGCCAGCAGCTTGGGAGCGGGGGCGGGGGCAGATACGCAGTATTTT.

The J gene is TRBJ2-4, the V gene TRBV2; perhaps TRBD2 as D (5 bases). The CDR3 runs 14 residues. Trimming took 1 base from V and 1 from J, leaving 5 bases between them. Germline CDR1 is SNHLY and CDR2 is FYNNEI. This chain's CDR3 is CASSEGEAKNIQYF. The CDR3 DNA sequence: TGTGCCAGCAGTGAAGGGGAGGCCAAAAACATTCAGTACTTC.

In this sample, this clone turned up once. The rearrangement uses TRBV18 and TRBJ1-1, with D possibly TRBD1 on 5 matching bases. CDR1 is KGHSH and CDR2 is LQKENI in the germline V gene. The ends were cut back, 4 bases at V and 3 bases at J, with 24 bases in the middle. This CDR3 is 18 amino acids long. The CDR3 region is CASSQSPAGPTQDTEAFF. For the CDR3, the DNA is TGTGCCAGCTCACAGTCCCCCGCGGGGCCCACCCAGGACACTGAAGCTTTCTTT.

This clone qualifies as medium-sized (0.01 to 0.1%). The rearrangement links TRBV28 to TRBJ2-1; 7 nucleotides line up with TRBD1. Germline V gene sequence: CDR1 MDHEN, CDR2 SYDVKM. The CDR3 is made up of 14 amino acids. Trimming cost V 6 bases and J 5 bases; bases outside gene matches: 7. In nucleotides, the CDR3 is TGTGCCAGCAGCCGCCTCGACAGGGACAATGAGCAGTTCTTC. It encodes CASSRLDRDNEQFF.